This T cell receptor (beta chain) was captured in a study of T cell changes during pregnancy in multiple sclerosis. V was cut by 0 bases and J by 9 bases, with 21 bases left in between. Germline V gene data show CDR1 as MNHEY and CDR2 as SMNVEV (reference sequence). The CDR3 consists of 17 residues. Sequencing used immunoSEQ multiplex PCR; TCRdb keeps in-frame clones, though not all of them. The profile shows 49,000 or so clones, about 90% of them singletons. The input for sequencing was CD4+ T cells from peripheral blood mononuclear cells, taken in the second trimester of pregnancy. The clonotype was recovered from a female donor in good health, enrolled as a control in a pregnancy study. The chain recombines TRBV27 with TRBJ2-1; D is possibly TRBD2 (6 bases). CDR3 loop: CASSLSGGPAAGGEQFF. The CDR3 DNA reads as TGTGCCAGCAGTTTATCGGGGGGACCCGCAGCAGGCGGTGAGCAGTTCTTC.